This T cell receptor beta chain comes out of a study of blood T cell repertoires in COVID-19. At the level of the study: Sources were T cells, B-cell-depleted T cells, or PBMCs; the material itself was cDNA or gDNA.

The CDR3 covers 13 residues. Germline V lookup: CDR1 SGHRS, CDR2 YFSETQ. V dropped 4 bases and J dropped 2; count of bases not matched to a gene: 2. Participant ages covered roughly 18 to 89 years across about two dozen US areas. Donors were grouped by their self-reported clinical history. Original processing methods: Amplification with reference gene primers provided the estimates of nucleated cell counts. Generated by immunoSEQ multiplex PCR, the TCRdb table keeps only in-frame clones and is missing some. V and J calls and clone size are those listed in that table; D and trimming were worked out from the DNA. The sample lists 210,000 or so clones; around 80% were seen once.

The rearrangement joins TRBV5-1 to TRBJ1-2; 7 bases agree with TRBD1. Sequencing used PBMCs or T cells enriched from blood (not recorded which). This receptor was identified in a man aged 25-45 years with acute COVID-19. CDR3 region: CASSQGQNYGYTF. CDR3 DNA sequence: TGCGCCAGCAGCCAGGGACAGAACTATGGCTACACCTTC.